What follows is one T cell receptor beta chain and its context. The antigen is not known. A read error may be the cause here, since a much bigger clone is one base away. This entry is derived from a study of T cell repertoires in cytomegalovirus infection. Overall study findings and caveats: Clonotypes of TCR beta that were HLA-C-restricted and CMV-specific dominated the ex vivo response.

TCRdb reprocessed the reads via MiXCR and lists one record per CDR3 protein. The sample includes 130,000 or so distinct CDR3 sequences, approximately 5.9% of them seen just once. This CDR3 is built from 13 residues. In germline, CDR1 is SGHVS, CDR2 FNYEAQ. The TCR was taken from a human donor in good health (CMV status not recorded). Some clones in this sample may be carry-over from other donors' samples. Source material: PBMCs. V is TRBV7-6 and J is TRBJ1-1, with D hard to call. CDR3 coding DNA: TGTGCCAGCAGCTTGAGGAGTTGGACTGAAACTTTCTTT. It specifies CASSLRSWTETFF.